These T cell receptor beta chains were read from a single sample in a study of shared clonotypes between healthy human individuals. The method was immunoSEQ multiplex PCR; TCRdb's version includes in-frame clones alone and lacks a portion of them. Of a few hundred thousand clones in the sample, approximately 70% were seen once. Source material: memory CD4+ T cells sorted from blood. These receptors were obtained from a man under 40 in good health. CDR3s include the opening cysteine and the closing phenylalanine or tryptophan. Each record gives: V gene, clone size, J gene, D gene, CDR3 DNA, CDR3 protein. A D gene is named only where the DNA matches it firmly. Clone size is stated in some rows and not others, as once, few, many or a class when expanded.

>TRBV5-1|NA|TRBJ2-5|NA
TGCGCCAGCAGCTTACAAGGAGAGACCCAGTACTTC
CASSLQGETQYF
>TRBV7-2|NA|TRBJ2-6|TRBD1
TGTGCCAGCACCCAGGGGGTCCGGGCTGGGGCCAACGTCCTGACTTTC
CASTQGVRAGANVLTF
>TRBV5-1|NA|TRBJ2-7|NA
TGCGCCAGCAGCTTGGCCTCTGGGAGTGGCTACGAGCAGTACTTC
CASSLASGSGYEQYF
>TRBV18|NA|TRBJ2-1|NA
TGTGCCAGCTCACTTAGACAAGGGGATTACAATGAGCAGTTCTTC
CASSLRQGDYNEQFF
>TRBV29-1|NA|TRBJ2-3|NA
TGCAGCGTTGGCGGGGCGAGGGATACGCAGTATTTT
CSVGGARDTQYF
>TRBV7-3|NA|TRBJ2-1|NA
TGTGCCAGCAGCTTAGATTCGGGCGGTCTGCAGTTCTTC
CASSLDSGGLQFF
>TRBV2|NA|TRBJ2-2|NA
TGTGCCAGCAAAAGCGGGCAGGGGTACACCGGGGAGCTGTTTTTT
CASKSGQGYTGELFF
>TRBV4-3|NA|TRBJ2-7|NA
TGCGCCAGCAGCCAAGAAAGGGGCTACGAGCAGTACTTC
CASSQERGYEQYF
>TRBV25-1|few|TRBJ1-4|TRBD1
TGTGCCAGCAGTTATCACAGGGGGGGTAATGAAAAACTGTTTTTT
CASSYHRGGNEKLFF
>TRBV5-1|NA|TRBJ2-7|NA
TGCGCCAGCAGCCGTCAGGGTAGGAGCGACGAGCAGTACTTC
CASSRQGRSDEQYF
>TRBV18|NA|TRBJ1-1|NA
TGTGCCAGCTCACCGGGGGCACTCGACACTGAAGCTTTCTTT
CASSPGALDTEAFF
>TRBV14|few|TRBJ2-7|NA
TGTGCCAGCAGCCAAGAATTGCGCAATCACGAGCAGTACTTC
CASSQELRNHEQYF
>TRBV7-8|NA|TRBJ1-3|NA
TGTGCCAGCAGCCGGTCAGGGGCTGGAAACATCATATATTTT
CASSRSGAGNIIYF
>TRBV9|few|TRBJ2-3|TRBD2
TGTGCCAGCAGCCCTAGCGGCTCAGCGCAGACAGATACGCAGTATTTT
CASSPSGSAQTDTQYF
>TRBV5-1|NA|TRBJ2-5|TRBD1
TGCGCCAGCAGCTTGACAGGGGCGACGGGGGAGACCCAGTACTTC
CASSLTGATGETQYF
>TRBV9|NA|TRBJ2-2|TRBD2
TGTGCCAGCAGCCAACGGGGAGCGGGGCCCACCGGGGAGCTGTTTTTT
CASSQRGAGPTGELFF
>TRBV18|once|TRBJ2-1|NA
TGTGCCAGCTCAACCTTAGGACAGAACTCATACAATGAGCAGTTCTTC
CASSTLGQNSYNEQFF
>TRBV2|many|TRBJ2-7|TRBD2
TGTGCCAGTGTCCCGGGACTATCGGCCTACGAGCAGTACTTC
CASVPGLSAYEQYF
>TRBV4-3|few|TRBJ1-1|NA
TGCGCCAGCAGCCAAGAGGTGGAGAGGAACACTGAAGCTTTCTTT
CASSQEVERNTEAFF
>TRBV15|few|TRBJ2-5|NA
TGTGCCACCAGCAGGACGATGAACCCGAGGGGGACCCAGTACTTC
CATSRTMNPRGTQYF
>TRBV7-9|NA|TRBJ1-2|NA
TGTGCCAGCAGCTTAGTGAGGGAAACTTATGGCTACACCTTC
CASSLVRETYGYTF